This T cell receptor (beta chain) was identified during a study of blood T cell repertoires in COVID-19 (dated by TCRdb to about 2020). Looking at the study overall: Samples from collaborators originated in the United States, Italy and Spain and spanned both the acute and convalescent phases of COVID-19. The prospective study material was composed of cDNA or gDNA derived from T cells, B-cell-depleted T cells, or PBMCs. The samples were drawn from the first 160 participants of the ongoing ImmuneRACE study and from roughly 1,300 subjects provided by 6 global collaborators. A de-identified subject ID, COVID-19 status, age in years and sex were almost always included in the sample metadata. Deeply sampled blood TCRbeta repertoires from subjects exposed to, actively infected with, or recovered from COVID-19 were included in the dataset. Where available, HLA class I and class II types were taken from metadata supplied by the sample provider and were not determined by assay-based typing. The repertoires were released in a freely available public database intended as a resource for research on the immune response to SARS-CoV-2. The investigation overall reported the following: How much clinical and demographic metadata was included differed by source and by participant, and the metadata was provided uncurated.

As to this clone: Its antigen is currently not known. No much larger clonotype is one base removed from it; base qualities were not supplied.

Collaborating institutions collected whole blood in K2EDTA tubes following their own protocols. Collaborator samples were shipped for TCRbeta analysis as frozen whole blood, isolated PBMCs, or DNA extracted from either sample type. TCRbeta CDR3 regions were amplified from genomic DNA by means of the immunoSEQ Assay, a bias-controlled multiplex PCR. The authors' analysis ran thus. Within the assay, amplification of reference gene primers was used to estimate how many nucleated cells each sample contained. To quantify the absolute abundance of each unique TCRbeta CDR3 rearrangement, sequence reads were collapsed and filtered. Productive Simpson clonality was computed per sample as the square root of Simpson's diversity index over productive rearrangements. The immuneACCESS repertoire file appears here via TCRdb, limited to in-frame rearrangements. These files lack a portion of the clones; in checked studies, under half of the deficit traces to unresolved V genes, and the cause of the others is not known. D and trimming come from the DNA, and the V and J calls and clone size come from that table. Within this sample are under 300,000 clones, with approximately 78% of them counted one time only. The ten largest clones capture roughly 12% of the sample.

The CDR3 measures 18 amino acids from cysteine to phenylalanine. Only the CDR3 part of the read is kept: 54 bases, read in frame from the first base. V is cut back by 4 bases and J by 6 bases, with 9 bases in the junction unmatched. The sequenced sample consisted of peripheral blood. Recombination joined TRBV23-1 with TRBJ2-1; TRBD2 lines up with 16 middle nucleotides. TRBV23-1 is marked as an open reading frame, function uncertain. This TCR came from a woman aged 55-69 years with active or convalescent COVID-19. The bases read TGCGCCAGCAGTCCCCCGGGACTAGCGGGGGGGCCCTTCAATGAGCAGTTCTTC. This sequence encodes CASSPPGLAGGPFNEQFF.